This TCR beta chain was sequenced for a study of T-cell reconstitution after alpha-beta-depleted transplantation in children. Trimming took off 5 bases at V and 4 bases at J, with 2 bases between the two ends. The CDR3 is made up of 11 amino acids. Unique molecular identifiers featured in how the TCRbeta library was prepared. TCRdb re-called the PCR reads through MiXCR, storing one row per CDR3 protein. The data contain 90,000 to 100,000 distinct CDR3 sequences, more than 20% of them singletons. Study findings and constraints: Where alpha-beta T cells came from about two months after transplant was reportedly several hundred expanded graft clones. Where some patients showed high TCRbeta diversity at day 60, it came from recipient T cells and thymic progenitors that had survived.

This clonotype was found a few times. Antigen: not known. This sequence joins TRBV12-3 or TRBV12-4 and TRBJ2-2, with D unclear. The receptor was isolated from a boy aged 2-9 years with acute lymphoblastic leukemia, due to receive a stem cell transplant. Sequenced material: PBMCs, taken before TCRalphabeta/CD19-depleted stem cell transplant. The CDR3 region is CASSITGELFF. The CDR3, as DNA: TGTGCCAGCAGTATCACCGGGGAGCTGTTTTTT.